This T cell receptor (beta chain) comes out of a study of cytomegalovirus exposure and HLA in healthy donors. CDR3 length: 18 amino acids. Trimming cost V 2 bases and J 5 bases, with 19 bases left between them. The V gene's germline CDR1 is LGHNT and CDR2 FRNRAP. PCR amplification relied on 60 Vbeta primers (plus 13 Jbeta primers). Data came from immunoSEQ multiplex PCR; TCRdb stores just in-frame clones and leaves some out. The data contain 140,000 or so clones, 75% to 90% of them seen just once; the ten biggest clones take up 2.9%. The TCR originated in a young woman in good health and CMV-seronegative. Sequencing input: PBMCs. This chain uses TRBV12-5 with TRBJ1-6, with TRBD1 as a possible D gene (5 bases). The CDR3 here is CASGLMYRWGAHNSPLHF. CDR3 bases: TGTGCTAGTGGTTTGATGTACCGTTGGGGCGCGCATAATTCACCCCTCCACTTT.